Shown below are 2 T cell receptor beta chains from a single sample sequenced in a study of CD8+ T cells in alopecia areata. Sample treatment: oral pan-JAK inhibitor, 5-10 mg twice daily. The sequencing template was cDNA reverse transcribed from extracted RNA. Measured with immunoSEQ multiplex PCR; TCRdb has only the in-frame clones, and not every one. The sample includes 110,000 or so clones, approximately 51% of them seen just once. The input for sequencing was CD4+ T cells sorted from blood, taken at week 24, from a patient treated with tofacitinib. The origin of the receptors is a human donor with alopecia areata.

This clone was detected a few times. The chain is built from TRBV11-2 and TRBJ1-1; possible D gene TRBD1, 5 bases. V was trimmed by 5 bases and J by 3 bases, leaving 10 bases between them. The germline CDR1 and CDR2 sequences are SGHAT and FQNNGV. The CDR3 has 13 residues. The CDR3 DNA reads as TGTGCCAGCAGCCAGACAGAGTACACTGAAGCTTTCTTT. Translating it yields CASSQTEYTEAFF.

The rearrangement joins TRBV10-3 to TRBJ2-7; D is possibly TRBD1 (6 bases). The V and J ends lost 2 bases and 4 bases respectively, with 9 bases between them. CDR1 is ENHRY, CDR2 SYGVKD, per germline. The CDR3 has 13 residues. In DNA form, the CDR3 reads TGTGCCATCAGTGAGACAGGGATATACGAGCAGTACTTC. Its translation is CAISETGIYEQYF.